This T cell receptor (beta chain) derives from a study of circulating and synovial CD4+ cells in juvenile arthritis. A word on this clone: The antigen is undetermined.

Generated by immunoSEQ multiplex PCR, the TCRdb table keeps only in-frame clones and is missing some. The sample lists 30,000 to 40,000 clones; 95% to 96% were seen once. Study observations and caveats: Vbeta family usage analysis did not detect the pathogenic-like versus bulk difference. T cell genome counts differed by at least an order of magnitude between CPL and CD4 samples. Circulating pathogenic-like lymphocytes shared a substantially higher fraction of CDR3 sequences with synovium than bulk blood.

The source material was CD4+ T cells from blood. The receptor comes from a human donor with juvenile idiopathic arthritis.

CDR3 loop: CSGKGQGQGYTF. As DNA, the CDR3 is TGCAGCGGTAAGGGACAGGGCCAGGGCTACACCTTC. The chain couples TRBV29-1 to TRBJ1-2; 9 bases agree with TRBD1. The trim removed 7 bases at V and 8 bases at J, leaving 8 bases unmatched. This CDR3 is built from 12 residues. The germline CDR1 and CDR2 sequences are SQVTM and ANQGSEA.